The 9 T cell receptor beta chains in this list originate from one sample, sequenced in a study of cytomegalovirus exposure and HLA in healthy donors. The PCR had 60 Vbeta and 13 Jbeta primers. TCRdb keeps only in-frame clones here, not all; method: immunoSEQ multiplex PCR. The top ten clones hold over 1.1% of a sample with over 150,000 clones, roughly three quarters of them seen once. Sequencing used PBMCs. These receptor sequences come from a man in his fifties or sixties in good health and CMV-seronegative.

This clone was seen just once. This rearrangement joins TRBV5-1 to TRBJ2-5; 11 bases agree with TRBD2. V trimming: 0 bases; J trimming: 5 bases; junction bases outside the gene matches: 12. CDR1 is SGHRS and CDR2 is YFSETQ in the germline V gene. The CDR3 runs 18 residues. Here the CDR3 reads CASSLGPQTSGVGETQYF. The DNA for the CDR3 is TGCGCCAGCAGCTTGGGACCCCAGACTAGCGGGGTAGGGGAGACCCAGTACTTC.

CDR3 nucleotides: TGTGCCAGCAGCTTAGGTGCAGCGGGAGGAGTCTCCTACAATGAGCAGTTCTTC. Translation: CASSLGAAGGVSYNEQFF. The chain recombines TRBV7-2 with TRBJ2-1, with 9 bases matching TRBD2. The germline CDR1 and CDR2 sequences are SGHTA and FQGNSA. This CDR3 is built from 18 residues. V trimming: 1 base; J trimming: 0 bases; junction bases outside the gene matches: 7.

The chain combines TRBV28 with TRBJ1-2; TRBD1 might be the D (6 bases). The CDR3 runs to 11 residues. The V and J ends lost 6 bases and 7 bases respectively, with 9 bases between them. Germline values: CDR1 MDHEN, CDR2 SYDVKM. In DNA, the CDR3 is TGTGCCAGCAGGTCAGGGGTTGGCTACACCTTC. Translation: CASRSGVGYTF.

The chain employs TRBV9 and TRBJ2-7, with D tentatively TRBD2 (5 bases). CDR3 size: 12 residues. The ends were cut back, 0 bases at V and 6 bases at J, with 7 bases in the middle. Germline CDR1 and CDR2: SGDLS and YYNGEE. In DNA, the CDR3 is TGTGCCAGCAGCGTAGTCGGAGGCGAGCAGTACTTC. Translation: CASSVVGGEQYF.

This rearrangement joins TRBV10-2 to TRBJ2-7, with TRBD2 matching over 9 bases. Germline V gene lookup returns CDR1 WSHSY and CDR2 SAAADI. The V and J ends lost 9 bases and 4 bases, in that order; junction bases with no gene match: 7. The CDR3 loop spans 13 amino acids. This CDR3 reads CASSRTSDYEQYF. The CDR3 coding sequence is TGCGCCAGTAGTCGGACTAGCGATTACGAGCAGTACTTC.

This clone occurred a few times. The J gene is TRBJ1-3, the V gene TRBV19, with 8 positions matching TRBD1. CDR1 is LNHDA, CDR2 SQIVND, per germline (reference sequence). The CDR3 sequence is 15 residues long. V shed 9 bases and J 0 bases; nucleotides not matched to a gene: 7. DNA for the CDR3: TGTGCCAGCACAAAGACAGGGGACTCTGGAAACACCATATATTTT. It translates to CASTKTGDSGNTIYF.

The chain combines TRBV28 with TRBJ2-2; D perhaps matches TRBD2 (6 bases). The CDR3 runs 16 residues. CDR1 and CDR2 from the germline V gene are MDHEN and SYDVKM. The V and J ends lost 3 bases and 1 base respectively, with 12 bases between them. The chain's CDR3 is CASSLREGGNTGELFF. The CDR3 region has the DNA TGTGCCAGCAGTTTGCGAGAGGGAGGGAACACCGGGGAGCTGTTTTTT.

In regard to this clone: This same CDR3 is encoded by further DNA sequences in the sample. The chain has TRBV5-1 and TRBJ2-7, with 10 bases aligning to TRBD1. The CDR3 runs to 14 residues. The junction had 1 base not matched to a gene; V was cut back by 2 bases and J by 2 bases. Germline V lookup: CDR1 SGHRS, CDR2 YFSETQ. The CDR3 spells CASSLGQGAYEQYF. CDR3 DNA sequence: TGCGCCAGCAGCTTAGGACAGGGGGCCTACGAGCAGTACTTC.

A few counts support this clone. The chain joins TRBV7-6 to TRBJ2-3, with D possibly TRBD2 on 6 matching bases. The ends were cut back, 3 bases at V and 1 base at J, with 8 bases in the middle. In germline, CDR1 is SGHVS, CDR2 FNYEAQ. The CDR3 has 14 amino acids. This chain's CDR3 is CASSFGGGTDTQYF. The CDR3 DNA sequence: TGTGCCAGCAGCTTCGGGGGTGGCACAGATACGCAGTATTTT.